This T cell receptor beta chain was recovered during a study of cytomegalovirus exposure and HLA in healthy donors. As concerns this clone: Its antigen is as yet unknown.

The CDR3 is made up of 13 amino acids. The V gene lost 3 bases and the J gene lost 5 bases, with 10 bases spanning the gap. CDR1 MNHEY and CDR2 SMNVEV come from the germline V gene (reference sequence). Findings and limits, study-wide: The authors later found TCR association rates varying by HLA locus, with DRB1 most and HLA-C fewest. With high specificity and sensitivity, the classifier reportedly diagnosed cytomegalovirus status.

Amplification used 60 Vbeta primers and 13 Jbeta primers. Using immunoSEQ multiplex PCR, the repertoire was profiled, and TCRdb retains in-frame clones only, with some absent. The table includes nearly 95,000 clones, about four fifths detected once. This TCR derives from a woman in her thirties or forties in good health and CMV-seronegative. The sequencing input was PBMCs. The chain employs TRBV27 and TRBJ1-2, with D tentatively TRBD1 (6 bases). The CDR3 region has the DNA TGTGCCAGCAGTTTCGAACAGGGATATGGCTACACCTTC. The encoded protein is CASSFEQGYGYTF.